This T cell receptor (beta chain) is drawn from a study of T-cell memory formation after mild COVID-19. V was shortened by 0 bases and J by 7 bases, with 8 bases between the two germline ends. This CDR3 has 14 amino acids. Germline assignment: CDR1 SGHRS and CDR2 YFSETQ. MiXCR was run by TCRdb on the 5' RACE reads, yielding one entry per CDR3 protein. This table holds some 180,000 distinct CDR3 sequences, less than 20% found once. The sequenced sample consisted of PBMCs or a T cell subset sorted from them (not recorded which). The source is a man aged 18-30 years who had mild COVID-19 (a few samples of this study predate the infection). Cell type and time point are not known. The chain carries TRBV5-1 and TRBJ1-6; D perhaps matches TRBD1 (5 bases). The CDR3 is CASSLGTPNSPLHF. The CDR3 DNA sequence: TGCGCCAGCAGCTTGGGGACACCAAATTCACCCCTCCACTTT. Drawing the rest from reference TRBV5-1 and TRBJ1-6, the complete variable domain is KAGVTQTPRYLIKTRGQQVTLSCSPISGHRSVSWYQQTPGQGLQFLFEYFSETQRNKGNFPGRFSGRQFSNSRSEMNVSTLELGDSALYLCASSLGTPNSPLHFGNGTRLTVT.